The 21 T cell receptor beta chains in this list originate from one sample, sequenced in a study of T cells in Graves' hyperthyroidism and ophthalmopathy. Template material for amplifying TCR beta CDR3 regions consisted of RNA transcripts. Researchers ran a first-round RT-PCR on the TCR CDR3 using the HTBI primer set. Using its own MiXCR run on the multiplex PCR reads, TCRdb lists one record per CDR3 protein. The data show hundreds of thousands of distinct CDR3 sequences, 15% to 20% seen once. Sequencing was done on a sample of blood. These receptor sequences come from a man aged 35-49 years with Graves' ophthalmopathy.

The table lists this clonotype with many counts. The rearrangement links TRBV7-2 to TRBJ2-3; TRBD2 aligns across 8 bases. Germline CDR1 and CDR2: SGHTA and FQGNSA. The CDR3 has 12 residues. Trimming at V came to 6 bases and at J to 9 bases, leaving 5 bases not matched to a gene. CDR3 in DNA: TGTGCCAGCAGTCAGCGGGAGAGGACGCAGTATTTT. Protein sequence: CASSQRERTQYF.

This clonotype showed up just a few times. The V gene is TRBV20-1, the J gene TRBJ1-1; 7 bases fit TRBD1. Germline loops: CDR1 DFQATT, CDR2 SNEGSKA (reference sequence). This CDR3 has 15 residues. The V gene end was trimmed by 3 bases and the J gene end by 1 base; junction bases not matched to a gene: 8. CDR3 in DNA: TGCAGTGCTAGTAGGCCGACAGGGAGGAACACTGAAGCTTTCTTT. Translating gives CSASRPTGRNTEAFF.

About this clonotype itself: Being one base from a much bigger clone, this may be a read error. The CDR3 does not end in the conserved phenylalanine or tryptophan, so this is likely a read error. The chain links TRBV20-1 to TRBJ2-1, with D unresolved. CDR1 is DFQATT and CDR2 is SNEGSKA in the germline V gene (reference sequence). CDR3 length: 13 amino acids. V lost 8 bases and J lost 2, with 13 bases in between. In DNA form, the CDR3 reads TGCAGTAGTCGGAGTGAAACCTACAATGAGCAGTTCTTA. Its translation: CSSRSETYNEQFL.

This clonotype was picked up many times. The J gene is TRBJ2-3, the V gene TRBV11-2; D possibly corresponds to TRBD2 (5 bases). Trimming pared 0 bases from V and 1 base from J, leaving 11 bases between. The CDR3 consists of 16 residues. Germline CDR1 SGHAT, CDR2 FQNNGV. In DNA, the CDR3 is TGTGCCAGCAGCTTAGAACCCGGGGTGGGCACAGATACGCAGTATTTT. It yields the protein CASSLEPGVGTDTQYF.

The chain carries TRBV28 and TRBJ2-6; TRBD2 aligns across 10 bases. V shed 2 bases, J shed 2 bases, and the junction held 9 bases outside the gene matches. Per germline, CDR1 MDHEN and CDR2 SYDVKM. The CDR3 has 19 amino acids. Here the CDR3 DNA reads TGTGCCAGCAGTTTAGCTAGCGGGAGTATTATGGCTGGGGCCAACGTCCTGACTTTC. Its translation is CASSLASGSIMAGANVLTF.

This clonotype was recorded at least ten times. CDR3 nucleotides: TGTGCCAGCAAGGGAGACGCAGATACGCAGTATTTT. The encoded protein is CASKGDADTQYF. The chain recombines TRBV2 with TRBJ2-3; a weak D match, TRBD2 (5 bases). Trimming stripped 7 bases from V and 4 bases from J, with 9 bases between. Germline V lookup: CDR1 SNHLY, CDR2 FYNNEI. CDR3 size: 12 residues.

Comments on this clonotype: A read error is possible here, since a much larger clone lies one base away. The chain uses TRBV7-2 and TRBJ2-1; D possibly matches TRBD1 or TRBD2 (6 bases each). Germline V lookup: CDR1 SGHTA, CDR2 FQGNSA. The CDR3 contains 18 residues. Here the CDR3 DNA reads TGTGTCAGCAGCTTAGGAGGAGGGGGGACATCCTCCTACAATGAGCAGTTCTTC. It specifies CVSSLGGGGTSSYNEQFF.

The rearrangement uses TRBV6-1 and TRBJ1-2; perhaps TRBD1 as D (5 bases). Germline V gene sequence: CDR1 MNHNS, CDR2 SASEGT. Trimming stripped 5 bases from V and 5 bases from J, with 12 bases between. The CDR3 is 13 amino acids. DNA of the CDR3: TGTGCCAGCAGTCTTTTTGGGGGGTATGGCTACACCTTC. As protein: CASSLFGGYGYTF.

The CDR3 spells CASIEILGNQPQHF. The CDR3 DNA sequence: TGTGCCAGCATCGAGATCTTGGGCAATCAGCCCCAGCATTTT. The chain uses TRBV6-1 and TRBJ1-5; no firm D call. Per the germline V gene, CDR1 is MNHNS and CDR2 is SASEGT. With 7 bases removed from V and 2 bases from J, the gap between germline ends came to 12 bases. This CDR3 has 14 residues.

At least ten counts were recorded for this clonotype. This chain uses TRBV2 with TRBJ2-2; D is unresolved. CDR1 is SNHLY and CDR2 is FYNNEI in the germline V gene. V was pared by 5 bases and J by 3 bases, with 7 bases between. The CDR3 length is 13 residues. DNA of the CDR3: TGTGCCAGCAGTTTGTCATACACCGGGGAGCTGTTTTTT. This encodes CASSLSYTGELFF.

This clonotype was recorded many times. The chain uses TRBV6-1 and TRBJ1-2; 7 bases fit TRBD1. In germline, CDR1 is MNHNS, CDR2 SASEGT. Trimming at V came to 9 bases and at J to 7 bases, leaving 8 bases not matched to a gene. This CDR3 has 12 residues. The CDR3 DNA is TGTGCCAGTACGGAAGGGGGCCTTGGCTACACCTTC. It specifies CASTEGGLGYTF.

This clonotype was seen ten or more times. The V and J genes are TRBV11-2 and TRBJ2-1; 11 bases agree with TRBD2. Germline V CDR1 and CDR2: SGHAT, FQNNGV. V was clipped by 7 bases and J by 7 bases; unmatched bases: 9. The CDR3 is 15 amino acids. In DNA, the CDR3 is TGTGCCAGCACCCTTAGCGGGGGGGCGGGGAATGAGCAGTTCTTC. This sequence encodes CASTLSGGAGNEQFF.

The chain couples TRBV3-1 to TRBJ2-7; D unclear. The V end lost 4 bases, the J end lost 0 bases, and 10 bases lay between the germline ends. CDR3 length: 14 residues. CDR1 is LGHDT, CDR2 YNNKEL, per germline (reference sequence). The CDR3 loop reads CASSLPGYSYEQYF. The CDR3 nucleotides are TGTGCCAGCAGCCTTCCAGGTTACTCCTACGAGCAGTACTTC.

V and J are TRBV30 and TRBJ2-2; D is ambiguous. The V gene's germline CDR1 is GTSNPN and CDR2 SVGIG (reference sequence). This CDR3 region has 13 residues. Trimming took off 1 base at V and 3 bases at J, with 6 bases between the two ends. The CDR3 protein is CAWSGRYTGELFF. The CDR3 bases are TGTGCCTGGAGTGGAAGATACACCGGGGAGCTGTTTTTT. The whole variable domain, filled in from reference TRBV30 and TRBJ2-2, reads SQTIHQWPATLVQPVGSPLSLECTVEGTSNPNLYWYRQAAGRGLQLLFYSVGIGQISSEVPQNLSASRPQDRQFILSSKKLLLSDSGFYLCAWSGRYTGELFFGEGSRLTVL.

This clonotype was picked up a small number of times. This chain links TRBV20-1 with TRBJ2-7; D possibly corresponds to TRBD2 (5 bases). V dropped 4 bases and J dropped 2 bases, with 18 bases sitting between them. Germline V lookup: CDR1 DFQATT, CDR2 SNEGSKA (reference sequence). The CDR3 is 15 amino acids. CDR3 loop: CSAMRVGGFAYEQYF. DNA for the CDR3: TGCAGTGCTATGAGGGTTGGCGGGTTCGCCTACGAGCAGTACTTC.

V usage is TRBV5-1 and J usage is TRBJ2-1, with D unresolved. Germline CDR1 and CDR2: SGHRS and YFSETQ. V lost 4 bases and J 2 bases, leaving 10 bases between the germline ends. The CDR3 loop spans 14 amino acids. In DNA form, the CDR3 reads TGCGCCAGCAGCCTCACATCGGCCTACAATGAGCAGTTCTTC. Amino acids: CASSLTSAYNEQFF.

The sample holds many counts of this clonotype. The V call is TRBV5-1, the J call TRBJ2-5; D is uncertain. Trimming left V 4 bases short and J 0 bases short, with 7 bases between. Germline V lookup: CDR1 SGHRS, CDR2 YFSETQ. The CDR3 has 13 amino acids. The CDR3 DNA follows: TGCGCCAGCAGCGAGACGGACCAAGAGACCCAGTACTTC. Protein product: CASSETDQETQYF. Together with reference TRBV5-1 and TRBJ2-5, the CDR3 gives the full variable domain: KAGVTQTPRYLIKTRGQQVTLSCSPISGHRSVSWYQQTPGQGLQFLFEYFSETQRNKGNFPGRFSGRQFSNSRSEMNVSTLELGDSALYLCASSETDQETQYFGPGTRLLVL.

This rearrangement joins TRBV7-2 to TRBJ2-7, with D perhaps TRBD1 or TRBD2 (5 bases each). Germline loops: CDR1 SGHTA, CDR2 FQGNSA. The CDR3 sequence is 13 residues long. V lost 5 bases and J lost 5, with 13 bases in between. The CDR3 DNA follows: TGTGCCAGCAGCGCCGGGGCCTGGGACGAGCAGTACTTC. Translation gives CASSAGAWDEQYF.

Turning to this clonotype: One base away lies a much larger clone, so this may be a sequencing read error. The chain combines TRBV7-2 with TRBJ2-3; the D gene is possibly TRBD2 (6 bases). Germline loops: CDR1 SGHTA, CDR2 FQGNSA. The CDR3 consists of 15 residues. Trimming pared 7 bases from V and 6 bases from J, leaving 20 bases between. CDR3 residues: CASNFRIAREDTQYF. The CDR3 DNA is TGTGCCAGCAACTTCCGGATTGCCCGGGAGGATACGCAGTATTTT.

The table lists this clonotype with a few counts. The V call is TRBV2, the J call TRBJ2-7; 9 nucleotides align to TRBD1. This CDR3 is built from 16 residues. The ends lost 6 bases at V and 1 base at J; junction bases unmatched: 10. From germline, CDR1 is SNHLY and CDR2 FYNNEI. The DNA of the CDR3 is TGTGCCAGCAGAAAATACGGACAGGGGAGGTCCTACGAGCAGTACTTC. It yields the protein CASRKYGQGRSYEQYF.

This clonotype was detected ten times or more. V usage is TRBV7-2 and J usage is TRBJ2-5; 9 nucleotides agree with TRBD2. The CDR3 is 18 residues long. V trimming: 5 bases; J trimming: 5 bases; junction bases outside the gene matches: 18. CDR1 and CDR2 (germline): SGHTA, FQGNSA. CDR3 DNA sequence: TGTGCCAGCAGCCTAAGAAGGGTAGGCGGGAGGGCCTCGGAGACCCAGTACTTC. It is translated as CASSLRRVGGRASETQYF. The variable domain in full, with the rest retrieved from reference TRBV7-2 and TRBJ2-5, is GAGVSQSPSNKVTEKGKDVELRCDPISGHTALYWYRQSLGQGLEFLIYFQGNSAPDKSGLPSDRFSAERTGGSVSTLTIQRTQQEDSAVYLCASSLRRVGGRASETQYFGPGTRLLVL.